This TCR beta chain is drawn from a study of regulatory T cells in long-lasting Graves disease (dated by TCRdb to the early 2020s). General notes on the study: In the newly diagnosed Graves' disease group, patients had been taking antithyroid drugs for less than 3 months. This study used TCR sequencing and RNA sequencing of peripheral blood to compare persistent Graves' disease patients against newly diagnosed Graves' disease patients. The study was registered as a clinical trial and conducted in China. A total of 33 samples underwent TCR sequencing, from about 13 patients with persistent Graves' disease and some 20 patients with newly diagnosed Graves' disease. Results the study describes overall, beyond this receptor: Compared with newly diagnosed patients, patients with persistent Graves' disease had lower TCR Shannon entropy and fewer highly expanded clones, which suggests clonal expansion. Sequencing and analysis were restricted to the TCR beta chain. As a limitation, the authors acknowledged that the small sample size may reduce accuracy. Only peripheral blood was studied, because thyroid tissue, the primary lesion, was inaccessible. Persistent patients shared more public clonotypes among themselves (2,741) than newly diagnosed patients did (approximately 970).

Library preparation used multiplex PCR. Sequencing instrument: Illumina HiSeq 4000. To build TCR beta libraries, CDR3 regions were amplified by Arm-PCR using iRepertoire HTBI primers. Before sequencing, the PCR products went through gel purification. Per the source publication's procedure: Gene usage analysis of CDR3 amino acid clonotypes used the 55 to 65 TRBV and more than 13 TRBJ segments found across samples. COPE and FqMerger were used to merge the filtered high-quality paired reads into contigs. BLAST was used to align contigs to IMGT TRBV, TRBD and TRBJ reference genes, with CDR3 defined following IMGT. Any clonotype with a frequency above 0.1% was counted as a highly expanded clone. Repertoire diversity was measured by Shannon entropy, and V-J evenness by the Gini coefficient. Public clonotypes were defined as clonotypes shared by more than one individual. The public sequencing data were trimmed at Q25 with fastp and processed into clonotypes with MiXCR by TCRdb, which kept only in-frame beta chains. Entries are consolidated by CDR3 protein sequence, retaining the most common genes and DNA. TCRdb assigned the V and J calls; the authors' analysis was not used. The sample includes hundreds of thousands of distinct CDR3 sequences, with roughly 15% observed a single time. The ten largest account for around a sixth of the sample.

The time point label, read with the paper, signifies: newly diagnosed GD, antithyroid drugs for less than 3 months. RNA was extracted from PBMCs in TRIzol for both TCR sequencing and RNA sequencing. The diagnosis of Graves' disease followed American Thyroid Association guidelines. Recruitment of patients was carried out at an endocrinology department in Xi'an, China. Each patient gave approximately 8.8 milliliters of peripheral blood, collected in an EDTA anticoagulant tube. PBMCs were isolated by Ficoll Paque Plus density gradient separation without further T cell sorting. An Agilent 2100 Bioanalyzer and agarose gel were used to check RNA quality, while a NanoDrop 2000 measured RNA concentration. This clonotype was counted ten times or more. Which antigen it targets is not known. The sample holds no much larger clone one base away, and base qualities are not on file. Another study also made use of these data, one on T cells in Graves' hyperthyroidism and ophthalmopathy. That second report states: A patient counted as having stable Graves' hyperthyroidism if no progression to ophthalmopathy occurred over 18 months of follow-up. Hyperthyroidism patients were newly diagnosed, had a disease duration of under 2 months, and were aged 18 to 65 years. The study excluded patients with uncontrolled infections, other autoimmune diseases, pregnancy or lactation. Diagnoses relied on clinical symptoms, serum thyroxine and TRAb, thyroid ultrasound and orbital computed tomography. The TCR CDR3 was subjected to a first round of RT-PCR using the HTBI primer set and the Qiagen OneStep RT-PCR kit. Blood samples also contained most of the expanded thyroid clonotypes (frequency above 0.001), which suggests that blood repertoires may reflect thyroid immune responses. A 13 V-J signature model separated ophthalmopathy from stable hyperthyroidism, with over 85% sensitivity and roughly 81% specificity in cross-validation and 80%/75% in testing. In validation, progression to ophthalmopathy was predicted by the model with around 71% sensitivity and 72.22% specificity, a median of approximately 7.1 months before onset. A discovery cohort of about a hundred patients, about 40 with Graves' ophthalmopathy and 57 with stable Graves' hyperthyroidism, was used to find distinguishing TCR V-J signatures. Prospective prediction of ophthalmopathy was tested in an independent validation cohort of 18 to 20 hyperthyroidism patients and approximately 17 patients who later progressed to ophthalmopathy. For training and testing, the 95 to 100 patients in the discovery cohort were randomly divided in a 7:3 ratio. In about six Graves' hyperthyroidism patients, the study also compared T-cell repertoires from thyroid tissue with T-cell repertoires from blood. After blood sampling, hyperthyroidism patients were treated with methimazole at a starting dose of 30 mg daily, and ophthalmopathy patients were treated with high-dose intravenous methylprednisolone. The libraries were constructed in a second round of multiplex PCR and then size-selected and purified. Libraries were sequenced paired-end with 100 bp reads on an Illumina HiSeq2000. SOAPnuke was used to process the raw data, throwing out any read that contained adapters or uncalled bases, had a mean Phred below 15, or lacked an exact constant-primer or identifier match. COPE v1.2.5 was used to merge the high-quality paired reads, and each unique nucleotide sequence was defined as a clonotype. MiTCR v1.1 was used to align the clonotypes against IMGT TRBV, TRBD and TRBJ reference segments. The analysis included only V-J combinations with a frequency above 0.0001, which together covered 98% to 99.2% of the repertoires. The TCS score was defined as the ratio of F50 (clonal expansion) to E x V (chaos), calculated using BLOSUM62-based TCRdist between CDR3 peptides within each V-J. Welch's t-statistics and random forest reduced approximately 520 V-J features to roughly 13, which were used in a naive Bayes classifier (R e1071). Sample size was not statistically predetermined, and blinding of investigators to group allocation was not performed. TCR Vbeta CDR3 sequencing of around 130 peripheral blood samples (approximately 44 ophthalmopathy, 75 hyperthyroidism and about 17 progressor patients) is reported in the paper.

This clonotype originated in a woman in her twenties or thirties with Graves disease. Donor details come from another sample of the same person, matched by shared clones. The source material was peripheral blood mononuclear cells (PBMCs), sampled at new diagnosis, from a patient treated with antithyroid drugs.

This receptor has the CDR3 CASSSQQGFEGYTF. The DNA sequence follows: TGTGCCAGCAGCTCCCAACAGGGCTTTGAAGGCTACACCTTC. The chain uses TRBV7-6 and TRBJ1-2; TRBD1 is perhaps the D gene, given 6 matching bases. Taken from the germline V gene, the CDR1 and CDR2 loops are SGHVS and FNYEAQ. The CDR3 goes from the cysteine to the phenylalanine over 14 residues. The DNA shown is the 42-base CDR3, in frame from base 1. V and J are truncated by 4 bases and 8 bases respectively, leaving an intervening sequence of 17 bases.